Described below is a single TCR beta chain sequence and its context. The record originates from a study of yellow fever vaccine responses in identical twins. MiXCR was run by TCRdb on the RT-PCR reads, yielding one entry per CDR3 protein. This sample has 5,500 to 8,000 distinct CDR3 sequences; roughly 86% occur once, and the top ten carry more than 0.95%. CDR1 and CDR2 (germline): SGHRS, YFSETQ. The CDR3 consists of 14 residues. Deletions cut 4 bases from V and 9 bases from J, with 17 bases between. The chain has TRBV5-1 and TRBJ2-4; a possible D gene is TRBD1 (6 bases). This TCR was sampled from a woman between 18 and 30 years old who received the yellow fever vaccine. The material was T cells from blood (PBMCs), unsorted or a sorted subset (not recorded which), obtained before or after yellow fever vaccination (not recorded which). CDR3 amino acids: CASSPRGESVIQYF. CDR3 nucleotide sequence: TGCGCCAGCAGCCCCAGGGGTGAGTCGGTCATTCAGTACTTC.